The entry that follows covers one T cell receptor (beta chain) sequence. The data were obtained in a study of shared clonotypes between healthy human individuals. TCRdb's copy holds only in-frame clones and misses some; the assay was immunoSEQ multiplex PCR. This sample has about 700,000 clones, with about 91% found just once. Between the trimmed V and J ends, which lost 3 bases and 7 bases, there was a span of 12 bases. Germline V gene sequence: CDR1 GTSNPN, CDR2 SVGIG (reference sequence). The CDR3 is made up of 12 amino acids. Terminally differentiated effector memory CD45RA+ cells were left out of the naive CD8 fraction, which was CD45RO-negative and positively selected for CCR7.

The receptor was isolated from a man aged 30-40 years in good health. V gene TRBV30 combines with J gene TRBJ1-2; D uncertain. Material for sequencing was naive CD8+ T cells sorted from blood. The CDR3 region is CAWSHGRTGYTF. The CDR3 DNA is TGTGCCTGGAGCCACGGGAGGACTGGCTACACCTTC. Full variable domain (rest looked up from reference TRBV30 and TRBJ1-2): SQTIHQWPATLVQPVGSPLSLECTVEGTSNPNLYWYRQAAGRGLQLLFYSVGIGQISSEVPQNLSASRPQDRQFILSSKKLLLSDSGFYLCAWSHGRTGYTFGSGTRLTVV.